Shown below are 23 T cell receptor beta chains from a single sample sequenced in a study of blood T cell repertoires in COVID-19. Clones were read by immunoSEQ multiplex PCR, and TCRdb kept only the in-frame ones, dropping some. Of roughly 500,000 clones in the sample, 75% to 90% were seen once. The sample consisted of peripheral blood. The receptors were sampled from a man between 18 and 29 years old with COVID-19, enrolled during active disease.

The CDR3 coding sequence is TGTGCCAGCAGGGAGGCAGGCGGTATTCCCAAGGATACGCAGTATTTT. Amino acids: CASREAGGIPKDTQYF. This chain uses TRBV2 with TRBJ2-3, with D possibly being TRBD2 (5 bases). Germline lookup yields CDR1 SNHLY and CDR2 FYNNEI. This CDR3 region has 16 residues. V was clipped by 6 bases and J by 6 bases, with 22 bases between them.

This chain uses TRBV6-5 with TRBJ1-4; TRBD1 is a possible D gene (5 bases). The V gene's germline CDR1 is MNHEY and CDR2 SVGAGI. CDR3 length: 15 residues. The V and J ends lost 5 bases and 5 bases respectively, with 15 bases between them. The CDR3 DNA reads TGTGCCAGCAGTCAGGGTGGAGCCTCGAATGAAAAACTGTTTTTT. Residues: CASSQGGASNEKLFF.

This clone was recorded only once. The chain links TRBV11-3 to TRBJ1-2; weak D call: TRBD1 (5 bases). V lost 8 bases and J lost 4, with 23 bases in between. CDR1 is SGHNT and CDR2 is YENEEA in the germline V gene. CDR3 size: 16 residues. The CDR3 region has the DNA TGTGCCAGCGGCCCCCGAGTGGGGGGACCTGGCTATGGCTACACCTTC. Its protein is CASGPRVGGPGYGYTF.

The CDR3 loop reads CASSPRGPNYGYTF. As DNA, the CDR3 is TGTGCCAGCTCACCACGGGGCCCCAACTATGGCTACACCTTC. J is TRBJ1-2 and V is TRBV18, with D perhaps TRBD1 (5 bases). Germline CDR1 reads KGHSH; CDR2 reads LQKENI. Deletions cut 1 base from V and 2 bases from J, with 8 bases between. The CDR3 is made up of 14 amino acids.

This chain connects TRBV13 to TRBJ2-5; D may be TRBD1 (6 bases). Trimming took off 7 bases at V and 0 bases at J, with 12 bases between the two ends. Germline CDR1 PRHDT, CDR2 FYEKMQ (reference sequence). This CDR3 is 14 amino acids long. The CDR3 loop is CASTHQGYQETQYF. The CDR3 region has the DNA TGTGCCAGCACCCACCAGGGGTACCAAGAGACCCAGTACTTC.

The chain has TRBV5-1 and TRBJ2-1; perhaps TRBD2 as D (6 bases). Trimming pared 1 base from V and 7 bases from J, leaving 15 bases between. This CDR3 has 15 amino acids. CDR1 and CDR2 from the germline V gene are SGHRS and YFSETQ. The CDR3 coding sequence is TGCGCCAGCAGCTTGATACTAGCCCTAGGAAATGAGCAGTTCTTC. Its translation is CASSLILALGNEQFF.

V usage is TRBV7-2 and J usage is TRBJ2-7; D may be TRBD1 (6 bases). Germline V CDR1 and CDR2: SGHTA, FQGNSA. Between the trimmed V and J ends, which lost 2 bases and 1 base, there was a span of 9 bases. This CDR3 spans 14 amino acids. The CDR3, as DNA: TGTGCCAGCAGCTTAAAACAGGGATCCTACGAGCAGTACTTC. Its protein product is CASSLKQGSYEQYF.

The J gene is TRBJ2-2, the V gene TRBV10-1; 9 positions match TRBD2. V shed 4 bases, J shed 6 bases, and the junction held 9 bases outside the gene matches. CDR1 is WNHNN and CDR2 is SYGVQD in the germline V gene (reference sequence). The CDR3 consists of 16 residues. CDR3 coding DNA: TGCGCCAGCAGTGCGTTGATGCTAGCGGGGTCCGGGGAGCTGTTTTTT. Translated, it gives CASSALMLAGSGELFF.

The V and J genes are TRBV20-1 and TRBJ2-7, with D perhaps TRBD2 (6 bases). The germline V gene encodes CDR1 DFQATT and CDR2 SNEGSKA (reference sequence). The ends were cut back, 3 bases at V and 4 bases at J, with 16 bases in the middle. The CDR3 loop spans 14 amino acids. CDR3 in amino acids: CSASGGRTLYEQYF. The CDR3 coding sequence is TGCAGTGCTAGTGGTGGGAGGACCCTATACGAGCAGTACTTC.

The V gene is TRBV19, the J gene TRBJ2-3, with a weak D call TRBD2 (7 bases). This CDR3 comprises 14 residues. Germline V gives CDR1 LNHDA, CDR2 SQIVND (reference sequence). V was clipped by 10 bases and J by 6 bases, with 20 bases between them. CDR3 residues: CATRGRELVDTQYF. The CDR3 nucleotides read TGTGCCACCCGGGGGCGGGAGTTGGTTGATACGCAGTATTTT.

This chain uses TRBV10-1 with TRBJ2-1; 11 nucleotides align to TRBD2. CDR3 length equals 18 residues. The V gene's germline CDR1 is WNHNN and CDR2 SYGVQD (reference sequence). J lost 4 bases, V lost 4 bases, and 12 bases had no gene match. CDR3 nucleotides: TGCGCCAGCAGTGGGAACAGACTAGCGGGGAAAATATACAATGAGCAGTTCTTC. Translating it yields CASSGNRLAGKIYNEQFF.

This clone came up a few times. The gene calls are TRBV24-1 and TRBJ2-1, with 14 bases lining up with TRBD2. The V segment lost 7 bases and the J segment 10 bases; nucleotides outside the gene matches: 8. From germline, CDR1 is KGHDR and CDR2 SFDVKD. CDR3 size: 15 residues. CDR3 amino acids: CATSAGLAGVREQFF. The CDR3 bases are TGTGCCACCAGCGCGGGACTAGCGGGAGTTCGGGAGCAGTTCTTC.

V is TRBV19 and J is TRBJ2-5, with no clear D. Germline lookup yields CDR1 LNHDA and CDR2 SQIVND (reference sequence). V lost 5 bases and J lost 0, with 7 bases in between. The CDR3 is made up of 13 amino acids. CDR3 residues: CASSFSNQETQYF. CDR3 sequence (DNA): TGTGCCAGTAGTTTTAGCAACCAAGAGACCCAGTACTTC.

The CDR3 here is CASSQDQTYNEQFF. The DNA of the CDR3 is TGTGCCAGCAGCCAAGATCAGACCTACAATGAGCAGTTCTTC. The V gene is TRBV3-1 (or the pseudogene TRBV3-2), the J gene TRBJ2-1; D remains unclear. Germline V CDR1 and CDR2: LGHDT, YNNKEL (reference sequence). The CDR3 runs to 14 residues. Trimming pared 0 bases from V and 2 bases from J, leaving 5 bases between.

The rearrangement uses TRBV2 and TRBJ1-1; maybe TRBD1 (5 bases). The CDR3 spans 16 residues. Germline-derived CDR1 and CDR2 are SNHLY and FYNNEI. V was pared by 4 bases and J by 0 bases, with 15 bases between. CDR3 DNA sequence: TGTGCCAGCAGTGTGGGTAACAGGATAATGAACACTGAAGCTTTCTTT. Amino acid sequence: CASSVGNRIMNTEAFF.

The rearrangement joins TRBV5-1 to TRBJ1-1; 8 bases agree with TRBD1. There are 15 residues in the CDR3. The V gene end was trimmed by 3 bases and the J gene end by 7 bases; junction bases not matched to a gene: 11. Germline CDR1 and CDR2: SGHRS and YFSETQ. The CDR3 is CASSSTAAQGGEAFF. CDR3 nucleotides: TGCGCCAGCAGCTCCACTGCGGCACAGGGGGGTGAAGCTTTCTTT.

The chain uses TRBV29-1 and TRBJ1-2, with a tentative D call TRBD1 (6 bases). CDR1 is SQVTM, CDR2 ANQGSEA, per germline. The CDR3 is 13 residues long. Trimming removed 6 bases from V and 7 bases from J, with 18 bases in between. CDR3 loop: CSVVGGASVGYTF. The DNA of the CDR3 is TGCAGCGTAGTCGGGGGGGCTTCGGTTGGCTACACCTTC. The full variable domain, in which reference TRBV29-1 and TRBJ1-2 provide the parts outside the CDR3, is SAVISQKPSRDICQRGTSLTIQCQVDSQVTMMFWYRQQPGQSLTLIATANQGSEATYESGFVIDKFPISRPNLTFSTLTVSNMSPEDSSIYLCSVVGGASVGYTFGSGTRLTVV.

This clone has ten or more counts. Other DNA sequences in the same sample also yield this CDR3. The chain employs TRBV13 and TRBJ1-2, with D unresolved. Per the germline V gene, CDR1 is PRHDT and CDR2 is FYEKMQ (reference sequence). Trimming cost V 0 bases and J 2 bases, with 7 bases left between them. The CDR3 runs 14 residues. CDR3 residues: CASSLGTGNYGYTF. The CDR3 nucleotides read TGTGCCAGCAGCTTAGGTACGGGGAACTATGGCTACACCTTC.

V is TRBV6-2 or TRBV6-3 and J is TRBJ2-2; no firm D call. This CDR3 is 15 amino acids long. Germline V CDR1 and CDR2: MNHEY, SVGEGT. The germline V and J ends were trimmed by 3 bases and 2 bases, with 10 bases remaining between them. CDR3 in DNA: TGTGCCAGCAGTTATGCCCTCAGAAACACCGGGGAGCTGTTTTTT. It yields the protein CASSYALRNTGELFF.

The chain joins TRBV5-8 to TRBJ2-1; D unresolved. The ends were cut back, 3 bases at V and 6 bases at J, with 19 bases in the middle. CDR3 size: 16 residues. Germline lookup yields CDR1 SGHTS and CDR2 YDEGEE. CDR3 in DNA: TGTGCCAGCAGCTACGCCAAGCCGAACCCCTGCAATGAGCAGTTCTTC. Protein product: CASSYAKPNPCNEQFF.

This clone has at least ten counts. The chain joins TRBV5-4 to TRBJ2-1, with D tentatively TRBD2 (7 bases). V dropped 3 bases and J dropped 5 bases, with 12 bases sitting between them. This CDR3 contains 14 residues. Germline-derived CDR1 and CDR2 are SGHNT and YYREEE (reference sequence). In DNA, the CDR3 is TGTGCCAGCAGCTGGGGGCGGGGGAACAATGAGCAGTTCTTC. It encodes CASSWGRGNNEQFF.

CDR3 region: CASSQSLDGLAGLYEQYF. As DNA, the CDR3 is TGCGCCAGCAGCCAGAGCCTGGACGGTCTAGCGGGCCTCTACGAGCAGTACTTC. The chain employs TRBV5-1 and TRBJ2-7; 8 nucleotides match TRBD2. The CDR3 contains 18 residues. Trimming at V came to 4 bases and at J to 3 bases, leaving 18 bases not matched to a gene. Germline V gene sequence: CDR1 SGHRS, CDR2 YFSETQ.

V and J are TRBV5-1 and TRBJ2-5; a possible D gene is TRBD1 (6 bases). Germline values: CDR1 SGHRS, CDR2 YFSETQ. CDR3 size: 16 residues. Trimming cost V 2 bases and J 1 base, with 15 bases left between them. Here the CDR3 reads CASSFSSTGLQETQYF. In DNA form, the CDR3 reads TGCGCCAGCAGCTTTTCCTCGACAGGCCTCCAAGAGACCCAGTACTTC.